This paragraph covers one T cell receptor (beta chain) sequence. The antigen is undetermined. The entry originates in a study of CD8 T cells in ankylosing spondylitis. Trimming at V came to 0 bases and at J to 2 bases, leaving 13 bases not matched to a gene. Germline V gives CDR1 MRHNA, CDR2 SNTAGT. This CDR3 contains 18 residues. Study findings and constraints: Made up of fewer than ten highly homologous variants, a TCR beta motif appeared characteristic of ankylosing spondylitis blood. Disease-linked clones were reportedly significantly enriched in matched ankylosing spondylitis synovial fluid. The disease-linked clones had a CD8+ phenotype and low blood frequencies.

Quantitative 5'-RACE with molecular barcodes produced the TCR beta libraries. MiXCR was run by TCRdb on the 5' RACE reads, yielding one entry per CDR3 protein. The table has 230,000 or so distinct CDR3 sequences, more than 20% seen once. The sample was blood, either unsorted or a sorted T cell fraction (not recorded which). The receptor was derived from a male donor with ankylosing spondylitis or in good health (not recorded which). The genes are TRBV6-4 and TRBJ2-7; 7 bases line up with TRBD2. CDR3 DNA sequence: TGTGCCAGCAGTGACTCGTCTGCGGGGGACCAAACCACCTACGAGCAGTACTTC. As protein: CASSDSSAGDQTTYEQYF.